These T cell receptor beta chains were read from a single sample in a study of OX40 agonist ivuxolimab in advanced cancers. Here immunoSEQ multiplex PCR was the method, and the copy in TCRdb shows in-frame clones only, minus some. The table has roughly 34,000 clones, approximately 89% seen once. Sample: CD4+ or CD8+ T cells sorted from blood, taken in a trial of the OX40 agonist ivuxolimab. The receptors shown here come from an adult with an advanced solid tumor such as melanoma, head and neck, liver or kidney cancer. The CDR3 runs from the conserved cysteine through the conserved F or W. Each record gives: CDR3 protein, D gene, J gene, V gene. D genes are given only for firm matches.

CDR3: CASSPRRIGGSGANVLTF
D: -
J: TRBJ2-6
V: TRBV28

CDR3: CASSYGAGGRYEQYF
D: TRBD1
J: TRBJ2-7
V: TRBV6-5

CDR3: CASSLLAEAFF
D: -
J: TRBJ1-1
V: TRBV13

CDR3: CASSPPLSSGWGELFF
D: TRBD2
J: TRBJ2-2
V: TRBV27

CDR3: CASSFFFSSGANVLTF
D: -
J: TRBJ2-6
V: TRBV5-4

CDR3: CASSPPADTQYF
D: -
J: TRBJ2-3
V: TRBV5-6

CDR3: CASNSETEAFF
D: -
J: TRBJ1-1
V: TRBV6-6

CDR3: CASSRPAGQGKNEQYF
D: TRBD1
J: TRBJ2-7
V: TRBV7-2

CDR3: CASSSSVRGGNSPLHF
D: -
J: TRBJ1-6
V: TRBV7-2

CDR3: CASSPSGNTEAFF
D: -
J: TRBJ1-1
V: TRBV18

CDR3: CASGTAKPYEQYF
D: TRBD1
J: TRBJ2-7
V: TRBV6-1

CDR3: CASSIARGGSEKLFF
D: TRBD1
J: TRBJ1-4
V: TRBV19

CDR3: CAWSRQGAIHTEAFF
D: TRBD1
J: TRBJ1-1
V: TRBV30

CDR3: CASSESNRGPEAFF
D: TRBD1
J: TRBJ1-1
V: TRBV10-1

CDR3: CAWSDLGRDPKNIQYF
D: -
J: TRBJ2-4
V: TRBV30

CDR3: CASSLEASRLAGYNEQFF
D: TRBD2
J: TRBJ2-1
V: TRBV7-2